This TCR beta chain was sequenced in a study of blood T cell repertoires in COVID-19. Looking at the study overall: Some COVID-19 samples were acute and others convalescent; all came from the United States, Italy and Spain. Nucleic acid was either cDNA or gDNA, and it came from T cells, B-cell-depleted T cells, or PBMCs.

How the authors handled the data: Using reference gene primer amplification, nucleated cell counts were estimated. This table comes from immunoSEQ multiplex PCR, and its TCRdb copy is limited to in-frame clones, with some not included. V and J calls and clone size are copied from that table; D and trimming were computed from the DNA. Here the sample spans about 350,000 clones, about 90% being singletons. The sequenced sample consisted of peripheral blood. The TCR sequence derives from a woman under 30 who had recovered from COVID-19.

CDR3 sequence: CATSGESPDTQYF. The CDR3 DNA is TGTGCCACCAGTGGGGAGTCCCCAGATACGCAGTATTTT. J is TRBJ2-3 and V is TRBV24-1; the D gene is possibly TRBD2 (5 bases). From germline, CDR1 is KGHDR and CDR2 SFDVKD. The CDR3 loop spans 13 amino acids. V shed 5 bases and J shed 4 bases, with 9 bases lying between them.